These 16 T cell receptor beta chains came from one sample sequenced in a study of technical replicates of blood from a handful of donors. Measured with immunoSEQ multiplex PCR; TCRdb has only the in-frame clones, and not every one. The table lists roughly 70,000 clones, just under 95% of them singletons. Sequencing input: T cells isolated from PBMCs. The receptors shown here come from a human donor in good health.

The chain is built from TRBV14 and TRBJ1-2; D gene unclear. This CDR3 is 15 amino acids long. Trimming removed 4 bases at V and 1 base at J, with 13 bases between. Germline loops: CDR1 SGHDN, CDR2 FVKESK. The CDR3 sequence is CASSPLAGSNYGYTF. As DNA, the CDR3 is TGTGCCAGCAGCCCCCTGGCGGGGAGTAACTATGGCTACACCTTC.

This chain uses TRBV4-2 with TRBJ2-6; D possibly corresponds to TRBD2 (7 bases). The CDR3 length is 18 residues. The germline gives CDR1 LGHNA, CDR2 YNFKEQ. V lost 4 bases and J 0 bases, leaving 16 bases between the germline ends. CDR3 amino acids: CASSPRGGADSGANVLTF. The CDR3 DNA follows: TGTGCCAGCAGCCCGAGGGGGGGAGCAGACTCTGGGGCCAACGTCCTGACTTTC.

The chain uses TRBV2 and TRBJ2-6; D unresolved. CDR3 length: 17 amino acids. V was shortened by 6 bases and J by 4 bases, with 19 bases between the two germline ends. The germline gives CDR1 SNHLY, CDR2 FYNNEI. The CDR3: CASRPLGSGGGANVLTF. In nucleotides, the CDR3 is TGTGCCAGCAGACCCTTAGGATCTGGCGGAGGGGCCAACGTCCTGACTTTC.

V and J are TRBV5-3 and TRBJ2-4; TRBD2 aligns across 10 bases. TRBV5-3 counts as an open reading frame of uncertain function. The CDR3 is made up of 21 amino acids. The ends lost 5 bases at V and 1 base at J; junction bases unmatched: 21. CDR3 residues: CARRSIPPSGRASRAKNIQYF. The DNA of the CDR3 is TGTGCCAGAAGATCGATCCCCCCGAGCGGGAGGGCCTCGAGGGCCAAAAACATTCAGTACTTC.

The gene calls are TRBV5-1 and TRBJ2-2, with TRBD1 matching over 7 bases. V lost 5 bases and J lost 1; bases outside the gene matches: 5. CDR3 length equals 15 residues. The germline gives CDR1 SGHRS, CDR2 YFSETQ. CDR3 sequence (DNA): TGCGCCAGCAGACCCGGGACAGAGAACACCGGGGAGCTGTTTTTT. It translates to CASRPGTENTGELFF.

The chain carries TRBV29-1 and TRBJ1-1; tentative D call: TRBD1 (6 bases). Germline V gene sequence: CDR1 SQVTM, CDR2 ANQGSEA. V shed 5 bases and J shed 5 bases, with 18 bases lying between them. The CDR3 runs 14 residues. CDR3 sequence reads: CSVSGGQGYTEAFF. CDR3 sequence (DNA): TGCAGCGTTTCGGGGGGTCAGGGGTATACTGAAGCTTTCTTT.

The chain employs TRBV5-1 and TRBJ2-3; tentative D call: TRBD2 (6 bases). Germline-derived CDR1 and CDR2 are SGHRS and YFSETQ. Trimming left V 3 bases short and J 2 bases short, with 19 bases between. This CDR3 has 17 residues. The CDR3 nucleotides are TGCGCCAGCAGCTGGTCCGGGAGTACCGGTCTCACAGATACGCAGTATTTT. Its protein is CASSWSGSTGLTDTQYF. Using reference TRBV5-1 and TRBJ2-3 for the parts outside the CDR3, the full variable domain is KAGVTQTPRYLIKTRGQQVTLSCSPISGHRSVSWYQQTPGQGLQFLFEYFSETQRNKGNFPGRFSGRQFSNSRSEMNVSTLELGDSALYLCASSWSGSTGLTDTQYFGPGTRLTVL.

The chain links TRBV28 to TRBJ1-2; weak D call: TRBD1 (5 bases). Germline V CDR1 and CDR2: MDHEN, SYDVKM. The CDR3 totals 14 residues. Trimming removed 5 bases from V and 6 bases from J, with 16 bases in between. CDR3 residues: CASSISTLGDGYTF. DNA of the CDR3: TGTGCCAGCAGTATATCAACCTTAGGGGATGGCTACACCTTC.

The J gene is TRBJ1-3, the V gene TRBV9, with D uncertain. CDR1 SGDLS and CDR2 YYNGEE come from the germline V gene. This CDR3 has 15 amino acids. Trimming removed 0 bases from V and 8 bases from J, with 15 bases in between. CDR3 nucleotides: TGTGCCAGCAGCGTAGCTGTCCTTCCCGGGGACACCATATATTTT. Translated, it gives CASSVAVLPGDTIYF.

V usage is TRBV4-1 and J usage is TRBJ1-5, with 7 bases matching TRBD1. V gave up 4 bases and J gave up 4 bases; unmatched junction bases: 10. This CDR3 comprises 16 residues. Per the germline V gene, CDR1 is MGHRA and CDR2 is YSYEKL. CDR3 sequence (DNA): TGCGCCAGCAGCCCAGGGCTGGACAGGAAAAATCAGCCCCAGCATTTT. Amino acid sequence: CASSPGLDRKNQPQHF.

The V gene is TRBV7-2, the J gene TRBJ2-3; 8 bases are a match to TRBD2. Looked up from germline, CDR1 is SGHTA and CDR2 is FQGNSA. This CDR3 spans 14 amino acids. With V trimmed by 4 bases and J by 4 bases, 4 bases remained unmatched. As DNA, the CDR3 is TGTGCCAGCAGCTCCCGGACTAGCCCAGATACGCAGTATTTT. As protein: CASSSRTSPDTQYF.

The J gene is TRBJ1-4, the V gene TRBV11-2; tentative D call: TRBD1 (6 bases). The CDR3 is made up of 13 amino acids. Germline V gene sequence: CDR1 SGHAT, CDR2 FQNNGV. Deletions cut 1 base from V and 7 bases from J, with 7 bases between. CDR3 coding DNA: TGTGCCAGCAGCTTAGGGGACATTGAAAAACTGTTTTTT. Its protein product is CASSLGDIEKLFF.

This clone appeared once. V and J are TRBV28 and TRBJ1-5; 8 bases match TRBD1. J was trimmed by 5 bases and V by 6 bases; bases with no gene match: 9. The CDR3 length is 15 residues. The germline V gene has CDR1 MDHEN and CDR2 SYDVKM. The CDR3 sequence is CASSVSTGGHQPQHF. The CDR3, as DNA: TGTGCCAGCAGCGTCTCCACAGGGGGACATCAGCCCCAGCATTTT.

The chain recombines TRBV25-1 with TRBJ2-5; 9 bases align to TRBD1. Unmatched junction bases numbered 4, after V lost 6 bases and J lost 2 bases. The CDR3 loop spans 14 amino acids. Germline assignment: CDR1 MGHDK and CDR2 SYGVNS. CDR3 residues: CASSRDRVQETQYF. CDR3 nucleotide sequence: TGTGCCAGCAGCCGGGACAGGGTACAAGAGACCCAGTACTTC.

The genes are TRBV19 and TRBJ2-1, with 9 bases aligning to TRBD1. Losses at the gene ends were 5 bases for V and 5 bases for J; bases not matched to a gene: 4. The CDR3 totals 14 residues. Germline assignment: CDR1 LNHDA and CDR2 SQIVND (reference sequence). The CDR3 loop is CASSLQGAHNEQFF. The CDR3, as DNA: TGTGCCAGTAGTCTACAGGGGGCCCACAATGAGCAGTTCTTC.

V gene TRBV28 combines with J gene TRBJ1-2, with TRBD1 matching over 7 bases. The V and J ends lost 3 bases and 3 bases, in that order; junction bases with no gene match: 7. The germline CDR1 and CDR2 sequences are MDHEN and SYDVKM. This CDR3 is 15 amino acids long. Here the CDR3 reads CASSFPTGTDYGYTF. The CDR3 DNA reads as TGTGCCAGCAGTTTCCCCACCGGGACAGACTATGGCTACACCTTC.